This T cell receptor (beta chain) came from a study of cytomegalovirus exposure and HLA in healthy donors. Study-wide points: Cytomegalovirus association was listed for around 170 TCR beta chains. Sequences of the TCR beta chain were said to predict the HLA-A and HLA-B alleles of most subjects accurately.

PCR employed 60 Vbeta and 13 Jbeta primers. Sequenced by immunoSEQ multiplex PCR; TCRdb stores in-frame clones only, minus some. The sample has about 160,000 clones. This CDR3 comprises 17 residues. Trimming pared 3 bases from V and 7 bases from J, leaving 25 bases between. Germline CDR1 and CDR2: SGHTS and YDEGEE. Worth noting for this clone: Antigen: not known.

The chain combines TRBV5-8 with TRBJ1-2, with D hard to call. The material sequenced was PBMCs. The origin of this receptor is a woman in her fifties or sixties in good health and CMV-seronegative. The CDR3 nucleotides read TGTGCCAGCAGCTCGCGACCGAATTTTGGACTGACTGGTGGCTACACCTTC. It codes for CASSSRPNFGLTGGYTF.